Sequencing of this T cell receptor beta chain was carried out in a study of T-cell reconstitution after alpha-beta-depleted transplantation in children. Germline-derived CDR1 and CDR2 are SSHAT and FNYEAQ (reference sequence). This CDR3 region has 15 residues. This clonotype appeared many times. Its antigen is undetermined. One end of the junction varies from germline; a read error may be responsible. General study results and limits: T-cell numbers and diversity one year post-transplant derived largely from freshly generated T cells.

Preparation of the TCRbeta library used unique molecular identifiers. TCRdb passed the PCR reads through MiXCR, listing each CDR3 protein once. The profile covers some 600,000 distinct CDR3 sequences, with about an eighth appearing a single time and 2.2% taken by the ten largest. The chain combines TRBV7-7 with TRBJ2-3; 7 bases line up with TRBD1. Sequencing was performed on PBMCs, mostly from graft donor cells, taken 360 days after TCRalphabeta/CD19-depleted stem cell transplant. This clonotype was sampled from a male patient aged 10 to 17 who had a stem cell transplant for acute myeloid leukemia, so the T cells may come from the graft donor. The CDR3 coding sequence is TGTGCTAGCAGCTTTTCAACAGGGGGCACAGATACGCAGTATTTT. As protein: CASSFSTGGTDTQYF.